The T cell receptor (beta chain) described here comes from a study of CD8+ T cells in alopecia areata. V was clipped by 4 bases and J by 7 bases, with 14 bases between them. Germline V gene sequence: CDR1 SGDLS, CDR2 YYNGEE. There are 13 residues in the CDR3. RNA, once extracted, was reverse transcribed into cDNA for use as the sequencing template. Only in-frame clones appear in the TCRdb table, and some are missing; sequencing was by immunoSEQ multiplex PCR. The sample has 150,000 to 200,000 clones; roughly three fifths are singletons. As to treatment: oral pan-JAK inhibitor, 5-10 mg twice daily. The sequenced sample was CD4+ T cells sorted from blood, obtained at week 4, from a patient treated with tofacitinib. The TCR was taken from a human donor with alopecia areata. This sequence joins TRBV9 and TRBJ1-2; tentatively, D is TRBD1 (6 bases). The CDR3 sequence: CASSLKQGAGYTF. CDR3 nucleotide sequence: TGTGCCAGCAGCCTAAAACAGGGTGCTGGCTACACCTTC. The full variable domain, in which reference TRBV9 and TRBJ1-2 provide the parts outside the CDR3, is DSGVTQTPKHLITATGQRVTLRCSPRSGDLSVYWYQQSLDQGLQFLIQYYNGEERAKGNILERFSAQQFPDLHSELNLSSLELGDSALYFCASSLKQGAGYTFGSGTRLTVV.